The present T cell receptor (beta chain) was sequenced within a study of cytomegalovirus exposure and HLA in healthy donors. At the level of the study: Approximately 180 million T cells yielded 90 million to 130 million unique TCR beta sequences, as an earlier analysis found. Regarding the study as a whole: Relative to equally common others, HLA-associated TCR beta chains showed greater clonal expansion in a later analysis.

CDR1 LNHDA and CDR2 SQIVND come from the germline V gene (reference sequence). Trimming at V came to 6 bases and at J to 1 base, leaving 9 bases not matched to a gene. The CDR3 loop spans 16 amino acids. Primers: 60 Vbeta forward and 13 Jbeta reverse. Produced via immunoSEQ multiplex PCR; TCRdb's table is partial and in-frame only. The table shows 170,000 or so clones, with over 70% occurring only once. Note on this clone: Its antigen is as yet unknown.

The chain uses TRBV19 and TRBJ1-5; 7 positions agree with TRBD1. The TCR originated in a male donor in good health and CMV-seronegative. Sequenced input: PBMCs. In nucleotides, the CDR3 is TGTGCCAGTAGGACGAATCAGGGGGTCAGCAATCAGCCCCAGCATTTT. Protein product: CASRTNQGVSNQPQHF.